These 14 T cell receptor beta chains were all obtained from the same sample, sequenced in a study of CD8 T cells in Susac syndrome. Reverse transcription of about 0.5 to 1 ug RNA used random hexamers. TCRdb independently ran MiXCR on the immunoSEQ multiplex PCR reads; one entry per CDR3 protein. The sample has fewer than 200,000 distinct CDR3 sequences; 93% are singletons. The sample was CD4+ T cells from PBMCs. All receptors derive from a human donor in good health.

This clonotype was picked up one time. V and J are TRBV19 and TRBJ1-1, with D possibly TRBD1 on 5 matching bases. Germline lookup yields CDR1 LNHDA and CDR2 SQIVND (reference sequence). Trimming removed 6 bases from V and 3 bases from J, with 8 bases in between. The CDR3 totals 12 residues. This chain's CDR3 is CASSRDYTEAFF. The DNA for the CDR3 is TGTGCCAGTAGCAGGGATTACACTGAAGCTTTCTTT.

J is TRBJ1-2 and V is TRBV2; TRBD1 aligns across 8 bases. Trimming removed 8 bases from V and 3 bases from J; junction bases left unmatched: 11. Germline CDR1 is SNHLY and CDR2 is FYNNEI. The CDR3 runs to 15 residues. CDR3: CASGTGRVSYYGYTF. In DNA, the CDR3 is TGTGCCAGCGGGACAGGCCGCGTATCTTACTATGGCTACACCTTC.

The CDR3 bases are TGTGCCAGCAGCTTGGGGGGACAGGGATCTACAGATACGCAGTATTTT. Amino acids: CASSLGGQGSTDTQYF. The chain has TRBV5-4 and TRBJ2-3; TRBD1 agrees at 9 bases. Germline lookup yields CDR1 SGHNT and CDR2 YYREEE (reference sequence). The CDR3 contains 16 residues. The V and J ends lost 0 bases and 3 bases, in that order; junction bases with no gene match: 5.

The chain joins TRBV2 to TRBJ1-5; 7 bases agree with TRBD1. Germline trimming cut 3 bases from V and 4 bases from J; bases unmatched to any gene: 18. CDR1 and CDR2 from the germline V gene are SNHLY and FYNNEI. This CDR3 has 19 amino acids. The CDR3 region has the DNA TGTGCCAGCAGTGATCTAGTATCCCCACAGGGGCATCGGAATCAGCCCCAGCATTTT. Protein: CASSDLVSPQGHRNQPQHF.

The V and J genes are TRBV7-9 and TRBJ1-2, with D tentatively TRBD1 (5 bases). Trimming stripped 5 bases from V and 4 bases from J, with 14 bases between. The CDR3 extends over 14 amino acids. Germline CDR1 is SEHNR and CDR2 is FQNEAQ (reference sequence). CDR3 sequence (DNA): TGTGCCAGCAGCCGCAGGGTGTCATCCTATGGCTACACCTTC. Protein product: CASSRRVSSYGYTF.

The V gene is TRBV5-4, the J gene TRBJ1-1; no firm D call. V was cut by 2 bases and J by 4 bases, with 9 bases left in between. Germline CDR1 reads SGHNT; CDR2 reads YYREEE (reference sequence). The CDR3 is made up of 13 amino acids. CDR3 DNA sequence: TGTGCCAGCAGCTTAGAAGTTCGCACTGAAGCTTTCTTT. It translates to CASSLEVRTEAFF.

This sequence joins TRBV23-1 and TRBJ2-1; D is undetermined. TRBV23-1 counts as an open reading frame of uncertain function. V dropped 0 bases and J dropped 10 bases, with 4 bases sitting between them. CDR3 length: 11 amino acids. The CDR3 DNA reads TGCGCCAGCAGTCAATCGACAGAGCAGTTCTTC. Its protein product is CASSQSTEQFF.

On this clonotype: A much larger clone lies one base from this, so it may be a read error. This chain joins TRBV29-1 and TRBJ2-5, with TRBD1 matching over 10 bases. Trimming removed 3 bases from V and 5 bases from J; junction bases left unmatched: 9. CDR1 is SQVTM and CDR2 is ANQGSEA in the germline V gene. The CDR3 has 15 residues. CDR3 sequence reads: CSVEGDRGSSETQYF. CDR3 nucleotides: TGCAGCGTTGAGGGGGACAGGGGCAGTTCGGAGACCCAGTACTTC.

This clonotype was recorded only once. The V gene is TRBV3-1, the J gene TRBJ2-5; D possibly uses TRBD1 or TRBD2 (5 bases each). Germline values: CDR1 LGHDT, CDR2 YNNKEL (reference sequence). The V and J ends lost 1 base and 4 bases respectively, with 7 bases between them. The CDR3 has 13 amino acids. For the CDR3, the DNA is TGTGCCAGCAGCCAAGTGGGGGTAGAGACCCAGTACTTC. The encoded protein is CASSQVGVETQYF.

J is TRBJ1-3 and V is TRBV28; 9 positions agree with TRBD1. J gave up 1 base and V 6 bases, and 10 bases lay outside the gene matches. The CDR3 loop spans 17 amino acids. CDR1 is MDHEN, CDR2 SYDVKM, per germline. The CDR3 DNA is TGTGCCAGCAGGCCACGGAGGACAGGGGTGTCTGGAAACACCATATATTTT. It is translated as CASRPRRTGVSGNTIYF.

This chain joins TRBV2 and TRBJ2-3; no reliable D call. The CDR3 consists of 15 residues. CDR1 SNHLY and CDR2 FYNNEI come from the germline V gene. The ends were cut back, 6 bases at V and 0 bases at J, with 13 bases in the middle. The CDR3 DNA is TGTGCCAGCAGGGAATTCTGGGGAAGCACAGATACGCAGTATTTT. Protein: CASREFWGSTDTQYF. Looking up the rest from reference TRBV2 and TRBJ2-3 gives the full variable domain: EPEVTQTPSHQVTQMGQEVILRCVPISNHLYFYWYRQILGQKVEFLVSFYNNEISEKSEIFDDQFSVERPDGSNFTLKIRSTKLEDSAMYFCASREFWGSTDTQYFGPGTRLTVL.

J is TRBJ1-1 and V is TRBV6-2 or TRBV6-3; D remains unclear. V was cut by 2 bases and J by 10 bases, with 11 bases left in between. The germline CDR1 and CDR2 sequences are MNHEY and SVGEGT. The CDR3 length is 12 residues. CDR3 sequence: CASSYGGLVAFF. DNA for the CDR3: TGTGCCAGCAGTTACGGAGGGCTCGTAGCTTTCTTT.

Here the CDR3 reads CASKLPGLSEAFF. The CDR3 DNA is TGTGCCAGCAAGCTTCCGGGACTCTCCGAAGCTTTCTTT. The chain is built from TRBV6-5 and TRBJ1-1, with D perhaps matching TRBD1 (5 bases). Germline V lookup: CDR1 MNHEY, CDR2 SVGAGI. The CDR3 length is 13 residues. V dropped 7 bases and J dropped 8 bases, with 17 bases sitting between them.

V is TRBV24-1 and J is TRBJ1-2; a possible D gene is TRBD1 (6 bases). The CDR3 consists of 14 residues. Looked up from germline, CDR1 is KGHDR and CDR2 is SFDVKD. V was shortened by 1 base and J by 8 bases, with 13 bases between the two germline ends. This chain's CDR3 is CATSDFDRRNGYTF. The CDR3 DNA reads TGTGCCACCAGTGATTTTGACAGGCGGAACGGCTACACCTTC.